These 3 T cell receptor beta chains were all obtained from the same sample, sequenced in a study of CD8 T cells in Susac syndrome. RNA in amounts of 0.5 to 1 ug was reverse transcribed with random hexamers. TCRdb re-analysed the immunoSEQ multiplex PCR reads in MiXCR, keeping a single row per CDR3 protein. The data show around 150,000 distinct CDR3 sequences, about 95% seen once. What was sequenced was CD4+ T cells from PBMCs. These receptors were taken from a human donor in good health.

This clonotype was seen just once. The chain carries TRBV15 and TRBJ1-6; D is unresolved. The CDR3 covers 12 residues. Germline values: CDR1 LNHNV, CDR2 YYDKDF (reference sequence). V dropped 6 bases and J dropped 7 bases, with 7 bases sitting between them. Here the CDR3 reads CATRDGNSPLHF. The DNA for the CDR3 is TGTGCCACCAGGGACGGGAATTCACCCCTCCACTTT.

A few counts support this clonotype. This chain uses TRBV29-1 with TRBJ2-3; D is undetermined. Trimming shortened V by 7 bases and J by 5 bases, and 10 bases separated the two germline ends. The CDR3 has 11 amino acids. Germline values: CDR1 SQVTM, CDR2 ANQGSEA. CDR3 loop: CSAPRGDTQYF. The CDR3 nucleotides read TGCAGCGCCCCTCGAGGAGATACGCAGTATTTT.

The chain joins TRBV4-3 to TRBJ2-7; D possibly matches TRBD1 or TRBD2 (6 bases each). CDR1 and CDR2 (germline): LGHNA, YSLEER. The CDR3 length is 16 residues. V shed 0 bases and J shed 2 bases, with 14 bases lying between them. The CDR3 DNA reads TGCGCCAGCAGCCAAGAGGGTGTAGGGGGGCCCTACGAGCAGTACTTC. Translating it yields CASSQEGVGGPYEQYF.